This TCR beta chain was obtained from a study of blood T cell repertoires in COVID-19. As for the study in general: Italy, Spain and the United States were the sources of the convalescent and acute COVID-19 samples. T cells, B-cell-depleted T cells, or PBMCs provided the cDNA or gDNA that served as material.

Germline loops: CDR1 SGDLS, CDR2 YYNGEE. Trimming removed 0 bases at V and 4 bases at J, with 6 bases between. This CDR3 has 13 amino acids. Per the authors' pipeline: Reference gene primer amplification gave nucleated cell count estimates. The protocol was immunoSEQ multiplex PCR, while the TCRdb copy is restricted to in-frame clones and leaves out a portion. V, J and clone size were drawn from that table, and D and trimming were deduced from the DNA. The profile shows a few hundred thousand clones, roughly four fifths of them singletons. Sequenced input: peripheral blood. The sequence derives from a woman aged 55-69 years with acute or convalescent COVID-19. The rearrangement joins TRBV9 to TRBJ2-3, with D hard to call. The CDR3 DNA reads as TGTGCCAGCAGCGTAGTAACGGCAGATACGCAGTATTTT. Encoded protein: CASSVVTADTQYF.